This T cell receptor (beta chain) is from a study of cytomegalovirus exposure and HLA in healthy donors. Study-level findings and limits: Roughly uniform depth of sequencing across donors was assumed in presence/absence analyses.

Germline values: CDR1 LGHNA, CDR2 YNFKEQ. The V end lost 0 bases, the J end lost 7 bases, and 13 bases lay between the germline ends. The CDR3 runs 14 residues. A word on this clone: What it binds is not known.

The PCR contained 60 Vbeta and 13 Jbeta primers. The protocol was immunoSEQ multiplex PCR, while the TCRdb copy is restricted to in-frame clones and leaves out a portion. The sample lists about 230,000 clones; around 80% were seen once. Sequencing was performed on PBMCs. The sequence was obtained from a boy younger than 18 in good health and CMV-seronegative. The rearrangement uses TRBV4-2 and TRBJ2-7; perhaps TRBD1 as D (6 bases). The DNA for the CDR3 is TGTGCCAGCAGCCAAGAGTCCCCTCAGGGGGAGCAGTACTTC. Translating gives CASSQESPQGEQYF.